These T cell receptor beta chains were read from a single sample in a study of blood T cell repertoires in COVID-19. This table comes from immunoSEQ multiplex PCR, and its TCRdb copy is limited to in-frame clones, with some not included. Among roughly 110,000 clones listed, around 89% were seen once. The sample comprised peripheral blood. The receptors here all came from a man in his fifties with active or convalescent COVID-19. Both conserved end residues are part of each CDR3. The D gene is left open where the match is weak. Expanded clones are given a class, and other clones once, few, many or no size at all.

CDR3nt: TGTGCCAGTAGTAGAAACTCCGGGCGGGACCTGAACACTGAAGCTTTCTTT; CDR3aa: CASSRNSGRDLNTEAFF; v_gene: TRBV19; j_gene: TRBJ1-1; d_gene: .; abundance: .
CDR3nt: TGTGCCAGCAGTGAGCGGGGAACTGAAGCTTTCTTT; CDR3aa: CASSERGTEAFF; v_gene: TRBV2; j_gene: TRBJ1-1; d_gene: .; abundance: .
CDR3nt: TGTGCCAGTAGTATAACGGCTAGCGGGAGCTACGAGCAGTACTTC; CDR3aa: CASSITASGSYEQYF; v_gene: TRBV19; j_gene: TRBJ2-7; d_gene: TRBD2; abundance: few
CDR3nt: TGTGCCTGGAGTAGGGGGGGGGCTTTAGGCAGGGAGCCCCAGCATTTT; CDR3aa: CAWSRGGALGREPQHF; v_gene: TRBV30; j_gene: TRBJ1-5; d_gene: .; abundance: .
CDR3nt: TGTGCCAGCAGGACAGGGGTGCTCTATGGCTACACCTTC; CDR3aa: CASRTGVLYGYTF; v_gene: TRBV2; j_gene: TRBJ1-2; d_gene: TRBD1; abundance: .
CDR3nt: TGCGCCAGCAGCTCCAGGACAGCCAGGGCATCACCCCTCCACTTT; CDR3aa: CASSSRTARASPLHF; v_gene: TRBV5-1; j_gene: TRBJ1-6; d_gene: .; abundance: .
CDR3nt: TGTGCCAGCAGTGAAGTCCGTACTAGGCAGGATAATTCACCCCTCCACTTT; CDR3aa: CASSEVRTRQDNSPLHF; v_gene: TRBV2; j_gene: TRBJ1-6; d_gene: .; abundance: .
CDR3nt: TGTGCCACCTCCTTAGGGACAGGGGACCGCTCCTACAATGAGCAGTTCTTC; CDR3aa: CATSLGTGDRSYNEQFF; v_gene: TRBV24-1; j_gene: TRBJ2-1; d_gene: TRBD1; abundance: .
CDR3nt: TGCGCCAGCAGCTTGGGGACAGGGTTCTACGAGCAGTACTTC; CDR3aa: CASSLGTGFYEQYF; v_gene: TRBV5-1; j_gene: TRBJ2-7; d_gene: TRBD1; abundance: .
CDR3nt: TGTGCCTGGAGTGGAGCGGGAGCTGGAGATGAAAAACTGTTTTTT; CDR3aa: CAWSGAGAGDEKLFF; v_gene: TRBV30; j_gene: TRBJ1-4; d_gene: .; abundance: .
CDR3nt: TGTGCCAGTAGTATAGGTCTGACTGCTAACACTGAAGCTTTCTTT; CDR3aa: CASSIGLTANTEAFF; v_gene: TRBV19; j_gene: TRBJ1-1; d_gene: .; abundance: .
CDR3nt: TGTGCCAGTAGTACCTTTACAGGGGATGCTCGTGAAAAACTGTTTTTT; CDR3aa: CASSTFTGDAREKLFF; v_gene: TRBV19; j_gene: TRBJ1-4; d_gene: TRBD1; abundance: .
CDR3nt: TGTGCCAGCAGCCAAGCCCATGCGGGGGGCCTCGTGGATACGCAGTATTTT; CDR3aa: CASSQAHAGGLVDTQYF; v_gene: TRBV14; j_gene: TRBJ2-3; d_gene: TRBD2; abundance: .
CDR3nt: TGTGCCAGCCTGCCCGGACAGGGCGGCACCGGGGAGCTGTTTTTT; CDR3aa: CASLPGQGGTGELFF; v_gene: TRBV28; j_gene: TRBJ2-2; d_gene: TRBD1; abundance: .
CDR3nt: TGTGCCAGCAGTCCCCCTCGGTATGGCTACACCTTC; CDR3aa: CASSPPRYGYTF; v_gene: TRBV6-6; j_gene: TRBJ1-2; d_gene: .; abundance: .
CDR3nt: TGTGCCAGCAGCGTAGATGAGGGAGGTCCATACAATGAGCAGTTCTTC; CDR3aa: CASSVDEGGPYNEQFF; v_gene: TRBV9; j_gene: TRBJ2-1; d_gene: .; abundance: .
CDR3nt: TGCGCCAGCAGCTATGGGGACAGATATAGCAATCAGCCCCAGCATTTT; CDR3aa: CASSYGDRYSNQPQHF; v_gene: TRBV5-1; j_gene: TRBJ1-5; d_gene: TRBD1; abundance: .
CDR3nt: TGTGCCAGCAGCTTAGTTACAGGGCAGGGCGAGCAGTACTTC; CDR3aa: CASSLVTGQGEQYF; v_gene: TRBV11-2; j_gene: TRBJ2-7; d_gene: .; abundance: .
CDR3nt: TGTGCCAGCAGTTCCAGGGGCCGAACTGGAAACACCATATATTTT; CDR3aa: CASSSRGRTGNTIYF; v_gene: TRBV6-5; j_gene: TRBJ1-3; d_gene: .; abundance: .
CDR3nt: TGCAGCGTTGGGGGAGGGCAGGGGATCACTGAAGCTTTCTTT; CDR3aa: CSVGGGQGITEAFF; v_gene: TRBV29-1; j_gene: TRBJ1-1; d_gene: .; abundance: .
CDR3nt: TGTGCCAGCAGCCAAAGGGACAGGGGTGGAGGCTACACCTTC; CDR3aa: CASSQRDRGGGYTF; v_gene: TRBV4-2; j_gene: TRBJ1-2; d_gene: TRBD1; abundance: .
CDR3nt: TGTGCCAGCAGTCCGGGACAGGGGTTCGGTCAGTACTTC; CDR3aa: CASSPGQGFGQYF; v_gene: TRBV27; j_gene: TRBJ2-4; d_gene: TRBD1; abundance: .
CDR3nt: TGTGCCAGCAGCAAAGACAGGGACCGATACAATGAGCAGTTCTTC; CDR3aa: CASSKDRDRYNEQFF; v_gene: TRBV7-6; j_gene: TRBJ2-1; d_gene: TRBD1; abundance: .
CDR3nt: TGTGCCAGCAGCATCAGCGGGAGCCATTACAATGAGCAGTTCTTC; CDR3aa: CASSISGSHYNEQFF; v_gene: TRBV6-2/TRBV6-3; j_gene: TRBJ2-1; d_gene: TRBD2; abundance: .
CDR3nt: TGTGCGAGCACCCAGGGGTTAGATACGCAGTATTTT; CDR3aa: CASTQGLDTQYF; v_gene: TRBV6-7; j_gene: TRBJ2-3; d_gene: .; abundance: .
CDR3nt: TGTGCCAGTAGTATTGGACAGGGCTCCTACGAGCAGTACTTC; CDR3aa: CASSIGQGSYEQYF; v_gene: TRBV19; j_gene: TRBJ2-7; d_gene: TRBD1; abundance: once
CDR3nt: TGTGCCTGGAGTAGAGGGACAGGGGCAGGGGGCGAGCAGTACTTC; CDR3aa: CAWSRGTGAGGEQYF; v_gene: TRBV30; j_gene: TRBJ2-7; d_gene: TRBD1; abundance: .
CDR3nt: TGTGCCAGCAATCAGGGGGACACCGGGGAGCTGTTTTTT; CDR3aa: CASNQGDTGELFF; v_gene: TRBV19; j_gene: TRBJ2-2; d_gene: TRBD1; abundance: few
CDR3nt: TGCAGTGCTAGTTATAGCGGGAGGCCGGGGGAGACCCAGTACTTC; CDR3aa: CSASYSGRPGETQYF; v_gene: TRBV20-1; j_gene: TRBJ2-5; d_gene: TRBD2; abundance: .
CDR3nt: TGCAGCGCCTTTCCCGGGACAGGGGCAGATACGCAGTATTTT; CDR3aa: CSAFPGTGADTQYF; v_gene: TRBV29-1; j_gene: TRBJ2-3; d_gene: TRBD1; abundance: .
CDR3nt: TGTGCCAGCAGCCGAAACCCGGAGCCCAGCACAGATACGCAGTATTTT; CDR3aa: CASSRNPEPSTDTQYF; v_gene: TRBV11-2; j_gene: TRBJ2-3; d_gene: .; abundance: .
CDR3nt: TGCGCCAGCAGCTTGTTTGCCCCCGGGACAGGGGTCGAGCAGTACTTC; CDR3aa: CASSLFAPGTGVEQYF; v_gene: TRBV5-1; j_gene: TRBJ2-7; d_gene: TRBD1; abundance: .
CDR3nt: TGCGCCAGCAGCCAAGAAGCGGGAGCCGGCACAGATACGCAGTATTTT; CDR3aa: CASSQEAGAGTDTQYF; v_gene: TRBV4-3; j_gene: TRBJ2-3; d_gene: TRBD2; abundance: once
CDR3nt: TGCAGCGTTGAGTACAACGGGGGCTACACCTTC; CDR3aa: CSVEYNGGYTF; v_gene: TRBV29-1; j_gene: TRBJ1-2; d_gene: .; abundance: .
CDR3nt: TGTGCCAGCAGCCAAGACGGGCAGGGGCTGGGGAAACTGTTTTTT; CDR3aa: CASSQDGQGLGKLFF; v_gene: TRBV14; j_gene: TRBJ1-4; d_gene: .; abundance: .
CDR3nt: TGTGCCAGCAGCTTAAGGCCCGGGTCGACAGGCGACAATCAGCCCCAGCATTTT; CDR3aa: CASSLRPGSTGDNQPQHF; v_gene: TRBV7-2; j_gene: TRBJ1-5; d_gene: .; abundance: .
CDR3nt: TGTGCCAGCAGTGACACAGGGCTTGGTGGCTACACCTTC; CDR3aa: CASSDTGLGGYTF; v_gene: TRBV27; j_gene: TRBJ1-2; d_gene: .; abundance: .
CDR3nt: TGTGCCACCAGCAGAGATCTGGCGGGACGAGGAGATACGCAGTATTTT; CDR3aa: CATSRDLAGRGDTQYF; v_gene: TRBV15; j_gene: TRBJ2-3; d_gene: .; abundance: .
CDR3nt: TGTGCCAGCAGTCAGACAGGGGGTAGAGACAATGAGCAGTTCTTC; CDR3aa: CASSQTGGRDNEQFF; v_gene: TRBV6-5; j_gene: TRBJ2-1; d_gene: TRBD1; abundance: .
CDR3nt: TGTGCCAGCAGCCCTGACAGTTTTTCCAGCCAGCCCCAGCATTTT; CDR3aa: CASSPDSFSSQPQHF; v_gene: TRBV5-5; j_gene: TRBJ1-5; d_gene: .; abundance: .
CDR3nt: TGCAGTGCTAGTTCCCAAAATGAAAAACTGTTTTTT; CDR3aa: CSASSQNEKLFF; v_gene: TRBV20-1; j_gene: TRBJ1-4; d_gene: .; abundance: .
CDR3nt: TGTGCCTGGGGGGGGACAGCAATGAACACTGAAGCTTTCTTT; CDR3aa: CAWGGTAMNTEAFF; v_gene: TRBV30; j_gene: TRBJ1-1; d_gene: TRBD1; abundance: .
CDR3nt: TGTGCCAGCAGTTTGGGGCGAAGCTCCTACAATGAGCAGTTCTTC; CDR3aa: CASSLGRSSYNEQFF; v_gene: TRBV28; j_gene: TRBJ2-1; d_gene: .; abundance: medium-sized
CDR3nt: TGTGCCAGCAGCGTAGGGTACGGGGGAGAAAGTGAAAAACTGTTTTTT; CDR3aa: CASSVGYGGESEKLFF; v_gene: TRBV9; j_gene: TRBJ1-4; d_gene: .; abundance: .
CDR3nt: TGTGCCAGTAGTATAGACGACAGGGCCTACGAGCAGTACTTC; CDR3aa: CASSIDDRAYEQYF; v_gene: TRBV19; j_gene: TRBJ2-7; d_gene: TRBD1; abundance: .
CDR3nt: TGTGCCAGCAGCTTAAGGTTGGCAGGGGTGATCCAAGAGACCCAGTACTTC; CDR3aa: CASSLRLAGVIQETQYF; v_gene: TRBV11-2; j_gene: TRBJ2-5; d_gene: .; abundance: .
CDR3nt: TGTGCCAGCAGTGTACCCCTTGTGCAGGGAAGGGACAATGAGCAGTTCTTC; CDR3aa: CASSVPLVQGRDNEQFF; v_gene: TRBV6-2/TRBV6-3; j_gene: TRBJ2-1; d_gene: .; abundance: .
CDR3nt: TGTGCCAGCAGTTCGGCCGGGTCCTACGAGCAGTACTTC; CDR3aa: CASSSAGSYEQYF; v_gene: TRBV6-2/TRBV6-3; j_gene: TRBJ2-7; d_gene: .; abundance: .
CDR3nt: TGTGCCAGCAGCCCGACAGGGAGGTATGAAAAACTGTTTTTT; CDR3aa: CASSPTGRYEKLFF; v_gene: TRBV11-2; j_gene: TRBJ1-4; d_gene: TRBD1; abundance: once
CDR3nt: TGTGCCAGTATCTCCGGGACAGGGGGTTCGGAGACCCAGTACTTC; CDR3aa: CASISGTGGSETQYF; v_gene: TRBV19; j_gene: TRBJ2-5; d_gene: TRBD1; abundance: .
CDR3nt: TGTGCCTGGAGTGGGGGACAGGGGAATTCACCCCTCCACTTT; CDR3aa: CAWSGGQGNSPLHF; v_gene: TRBV30; j_gene: TRBJ1-6; d_gene: TRBD1; abundance: .
CDR3nt: TGTGCCAGCAGCTACCCCGACAGAGAAGCTTTCTTT; CDR3aa: CASSYPDREAFF; v_gene: TRBV7-9; j_gene: TRBJ1-1; d_gene: .; abundance: .
CDR3nt: TGTGCCAGCAGACCAGGCGGAGGACGGGGGGAGCAGTACTTC; CDR3aa: CASRPGGGRGEQYF; v_gene: TRBV6-6; j_gene: TRBJ2-7; d_gene: .; abundance: .
CDR3nt: TGTGCCGCTCAGGGGGCTTCCTATGGCTACACCTTC; CDR3aa: CAAQGASYGYTF; v_gene: TRBV28; j_gene: TRBJ1-2; d_gene: TRBD1; abundance: .
CDR3nt: TGTGCCACATGGGACAGGGGGGTCCACCAGACCTATGGCTACACCTTC; CDR3aa: CATWDRGVHQTYGYTF; v_gene: TRBV10-3; j_gene: TRBJ1-2; d_gene: TRBD1; abundance: .
CDR3nt: TGTGCCAGTAGGACGACAGGGAGCTACACCTTC; CDR3aa: CASRTTGSYTF; v_gene: TRBV19; j_gene: TRBJ1-2; d_gene: TRBD1; abundance: .
CDR3nt: TGTGCCAGCAGCCCCGGGGGGCAGGTGGGTTCGTTAGGGGCCAACGTCCTGACTTTC; CDR3aa: CASSPGGQVGSLGANVLTF; v_gene: TRBV13; j_gene: TRBJ2-6; d_gene: .; abundance: .
CDR3nt: TGTGCCAGCTCACGCCCTCTGGCGGGTGGGAGCAATGAGCAGTTCTTC; CDR3aa: CASSRPLAGGSNEQFF; v_gene: TRBV18; j_gene: TRBJ2-1; d_gene: .; abundance: .
CDR3nt: TGTGCCAGCTCATCTGACAGGGGGGCCTCTGGAAACACCATATATTTT; CDR3aa: CASSSDRGASGNTIYF; v_gene: TRBV18; j_gene: TRBJ1-3; d_gene: TRBD1; abundance: .